Following are 5 T cell receptor beta chains from one sample sequenced in a study of blood T cell repertoires in COVID-19. The protocol was immunoSEQ multiplex PCR, while the TCRdb copy is restricted to in-frame clones and leaves out a portion. Of more than 350,000 clones in the sample, about 86% were seen once. The sample consisted of PBMCs or T cells enriched from blood (not recorded which). All receptors come from a woman aged 50 to 60 who had recovered from COVID-19.

The chain uses TRBV7-2 and TRBJ2-3; TRBD2 matches 10 bases. The CDR3 is made up of 15 amino acids. The J segment lost 1 base and the V segment lost 5 bases, leaving 3 bases of the junction unmatched. CDR1 is SGHTA and CDR2 is FQGNSA in the germline V gene. CDR3 loop: CASSDLAGGTDTQYF. CDR3 bases: TGTGCCAGCAGCGACCTAGCGGGGGGCACAGATACGCAGTATTTT.

The genes are TRBV5-5 and TRBJ1-2; D not certain. The CDR3 covers 15 residues. V shed 1 base and J shed 8 bases, with 18 bases lying between them. CDR1 and CDR2 (germline): SGHKS, YYEKEE (reference sequence). The CDR3: CASSLFGSRSVGYTF. The CDR3 region has the DNA TGTGCCAGCAGCTTGTTTGGGAGCAGGTCGGTCGGCTACACCTTC.

The V call is TRBV5-1, the J call TRBJ2-4; D perhaps matches TRBD2 (5 bases). This CDR3 comprises 14 residues. The germline V and J ends were trimmed by 5 bases and 6 bases, with 15 bases remaining between them. The V gene's germline CDR1 is SGHRS and CDR2 YFSETQ. The CDR3 DNA reads TGCGCCAGCAGTCTTGGGCGCGGGTCAAACATTCAGTACTTC. This codes for CASSLGRGSNIQYF. Based on the CDR3 plus reference TRBV5-1 and TRBJ2-4, the full variable domain is KAGVTQTPRYLIKTRGQQVTLSCSPISGHRSVSWYQQTPGQGLQFLFEYFSETQRNKGNFPGRFSGRQFSNSRSEMNVSTLELGDSALYLCASSLGRGSNIQYFGAGTRLSVL.

The chain joins TRBV14 to TRBJ2-7; tentative D call: TRBD1 (5 bases). The germline CDR1 and CDR2 sequences are SGHDN and FVKESK. V lost 0 bases to trimming and J lost 7 bases, with 13 bases between them. The CDR3 runs to 14 residues. This chain's CDR3 is CASSQDNSPGEQYF. The CDR3 DNA sequence: TGTGCCAGCAGCCAAGATAACTCCCCAGGGGAGCAGTACTTC.

J is TRBJ2-2 and V is TRBV13, with D possibly being TRBD1 (5 bases). V lost 2 bases and J lost 1, with 5 bases in between. There are 14 residues in the CDR3. The germline CDR1 and CDR2 sequences are PRHDT and FYEKMQ (reference sequence). The CDR3 reads CASSLQGNTGELFF. The CDR3 bases are TGTGCCAGCAGCTTACAGGGGAACACCGGGGAGCTGTTTTTT.